The count of the clone carrying this T cell receptor beta chain is one. This table comes from immunoSEQ multiplex PCR, and its TCRdb copy is limited to in-frame clones, with some not included. The profile shows about 270,000 clones, around nine tenths of them singletons. These data come from a study of blood T cell repertoires in COVID-19. Sequenced sample: peripheral blood. The TCR comes from a man aged 40-49 years with active or convalescent COVID-19.

CDR3 bases: TGTGCCATGAGGGGACTACCGAACACCGGGGAGCTGTTTTTT. Its translation is CAMRGLPNTGELFF. The chain joins TRBV10-3 to TRBJ2-2; 7 nucleotides match TRBD2. The CDR3 loop spans 14 amino acids. Germline-derived CDR1 and CDR2 are ENHRY and SYGVKD. Trimming at V came to 9 bases and at J to 0 bases, leaving 4 bases not matched to a gene.